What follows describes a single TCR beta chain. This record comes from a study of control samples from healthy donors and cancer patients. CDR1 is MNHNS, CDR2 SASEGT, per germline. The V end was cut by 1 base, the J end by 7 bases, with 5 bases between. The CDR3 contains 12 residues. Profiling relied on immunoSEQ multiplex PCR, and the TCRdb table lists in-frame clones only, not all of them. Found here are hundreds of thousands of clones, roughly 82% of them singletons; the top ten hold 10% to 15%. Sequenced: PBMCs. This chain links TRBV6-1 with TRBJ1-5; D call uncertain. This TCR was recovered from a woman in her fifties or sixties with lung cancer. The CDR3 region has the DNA TGTGCCAGCAGTGAAGGTGGGCAGCCCCAGCATTTT. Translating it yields CASSEGGQPQHF.